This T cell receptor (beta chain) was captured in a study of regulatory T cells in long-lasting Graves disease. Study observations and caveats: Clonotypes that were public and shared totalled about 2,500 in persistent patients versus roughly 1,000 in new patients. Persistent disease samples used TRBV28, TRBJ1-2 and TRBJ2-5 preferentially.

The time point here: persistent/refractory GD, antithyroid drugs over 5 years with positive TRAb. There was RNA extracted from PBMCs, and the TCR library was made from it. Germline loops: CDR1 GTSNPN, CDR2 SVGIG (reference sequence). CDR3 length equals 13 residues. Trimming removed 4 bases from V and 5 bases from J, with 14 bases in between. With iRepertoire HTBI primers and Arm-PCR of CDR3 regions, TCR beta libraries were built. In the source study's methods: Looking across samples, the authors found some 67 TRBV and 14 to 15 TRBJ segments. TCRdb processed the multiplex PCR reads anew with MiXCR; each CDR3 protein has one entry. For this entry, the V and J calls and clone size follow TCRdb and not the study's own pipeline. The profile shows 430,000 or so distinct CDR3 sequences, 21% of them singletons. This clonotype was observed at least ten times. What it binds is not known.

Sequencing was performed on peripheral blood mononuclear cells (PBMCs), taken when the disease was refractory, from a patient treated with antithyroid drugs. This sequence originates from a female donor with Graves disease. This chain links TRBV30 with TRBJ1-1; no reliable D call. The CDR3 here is CAWMKVFGTEAFF. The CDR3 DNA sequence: TGTGCCTGGATGAAGGTGTTTGGGACTGAAGCTTTCTTT.